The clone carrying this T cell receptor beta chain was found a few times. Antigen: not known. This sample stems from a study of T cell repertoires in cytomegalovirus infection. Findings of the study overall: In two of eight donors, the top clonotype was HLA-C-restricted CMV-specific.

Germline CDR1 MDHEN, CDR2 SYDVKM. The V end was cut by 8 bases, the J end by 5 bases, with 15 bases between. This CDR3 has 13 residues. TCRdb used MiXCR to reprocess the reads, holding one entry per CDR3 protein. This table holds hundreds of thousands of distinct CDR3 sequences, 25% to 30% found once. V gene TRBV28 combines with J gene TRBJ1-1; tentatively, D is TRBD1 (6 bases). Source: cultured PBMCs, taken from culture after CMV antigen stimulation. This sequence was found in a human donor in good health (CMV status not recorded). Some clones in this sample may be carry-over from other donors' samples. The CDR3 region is CASREGGGTEAFF. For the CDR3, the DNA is TGTGCCAGCCGGGAGGGGGGAGGAACTGAAGCTTTCTTT.